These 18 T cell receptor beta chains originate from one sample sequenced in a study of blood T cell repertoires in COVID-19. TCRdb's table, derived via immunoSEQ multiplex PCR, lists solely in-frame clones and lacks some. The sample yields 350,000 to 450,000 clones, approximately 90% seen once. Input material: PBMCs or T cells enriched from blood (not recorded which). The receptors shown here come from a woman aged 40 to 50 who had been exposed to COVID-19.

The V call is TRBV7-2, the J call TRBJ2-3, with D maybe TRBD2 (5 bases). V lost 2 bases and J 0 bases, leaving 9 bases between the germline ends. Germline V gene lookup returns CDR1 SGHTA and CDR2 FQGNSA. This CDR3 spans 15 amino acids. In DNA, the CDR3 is TGTGCCAGCAGCTTACAGCGGAAGAGCACAGATACGCAGTATTTT. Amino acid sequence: CASSLQRKSTDTQYF.

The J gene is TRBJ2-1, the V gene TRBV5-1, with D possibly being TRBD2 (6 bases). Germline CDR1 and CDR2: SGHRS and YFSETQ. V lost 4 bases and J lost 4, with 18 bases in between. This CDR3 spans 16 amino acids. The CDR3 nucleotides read TGCGCCAGCAGCCCCCGGGACTTCGGTTTATACAATGAGCAGTTCTTC. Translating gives CASSPRDFGLYNEQFF.

This CDR3 reads CASTPTGEGGGYTF. The CDR3, as DNA: TGTGCCAGTACCCCAACAGGGGAAGGTGGCGGCTACACCTTC. The chain joins TRBV19 to TRBJ1-2; 7 bases fit TRBD1. Per germline, CDR1 LNHDA and CDR2 SQIVND (reference sequence). Trimming removed 7 bases from V and 8 bases from J; junction bases left unmatched: 13. This CDR3 is 14 amino acids long.

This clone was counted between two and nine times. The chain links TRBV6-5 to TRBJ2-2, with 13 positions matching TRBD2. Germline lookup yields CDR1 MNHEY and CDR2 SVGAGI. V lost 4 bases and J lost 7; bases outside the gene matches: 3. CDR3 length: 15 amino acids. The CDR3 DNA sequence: TGTGCCAGCAGTTGGACTAGCGGGAGTATCGGGGAGCTGTTTTTT. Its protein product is CASSWTSGSIGELFF.

For the CDR3, the DNA is TGCGCCAGCAGTCCCGGGACAGGGCCCGGAGGGGGAGAGACCCAGTACTTC. It translates to CASSPGTGPGGGETQYF. The chain joins TRBV5-1 to TRBJ2-5, with 9 bases matching TRBD1. Germline CDR1 and CDR2: SGHRS and YFSETQ. V lost 5 bases and J lost 4; bases outside the gene matches: 15. The CDR3 covers 17 residues. Looking up the rest from reference TRBV5-1 and TRBJ2-5 gives the full variable domain: KAGVTQTPRYLIKTRGQQVTLSCSPISGHRSVSWYQQTPGQGLQFLFEYFSETQRNKGNFPGRFSGRQFSNSRSEMNVSTLELGDSALYLCASSPGTGPGGGETQYFGPGTRLLVL.

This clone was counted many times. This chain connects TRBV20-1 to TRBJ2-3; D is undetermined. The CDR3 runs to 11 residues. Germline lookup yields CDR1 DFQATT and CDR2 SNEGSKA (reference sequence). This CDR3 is CSSEATDTQYF. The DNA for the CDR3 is TGCAGCTCCGAGGCAACAGATACGCAGTATTTT.

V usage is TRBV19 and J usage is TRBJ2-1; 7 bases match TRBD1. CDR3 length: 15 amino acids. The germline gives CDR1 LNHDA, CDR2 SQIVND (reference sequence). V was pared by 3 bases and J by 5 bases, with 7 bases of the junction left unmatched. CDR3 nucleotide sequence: TGTGCCAGTAGTATCTACAGGGGTTACGACAATGAGCAGTTCTTC. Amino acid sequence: CASSIYRGYDNEQFF.

CDR3 coding DNA: TGTGCCAGCAGTCAGGGGTTGCCTAATGAAAAACTGTTTTTT. The encoded protein is CASSQGLPNEKLFF. The rearrangement links TRBV6-5 to TRBJ1-4, with TRBD1 as a possible D gene (6 bases). Germline V CDR1 and CDR2: MNHEY, SVGAGI. This CDR3 has 14 amino acids. V shed 5 bases and J shed 3 bases, with 10 bases lying between them.

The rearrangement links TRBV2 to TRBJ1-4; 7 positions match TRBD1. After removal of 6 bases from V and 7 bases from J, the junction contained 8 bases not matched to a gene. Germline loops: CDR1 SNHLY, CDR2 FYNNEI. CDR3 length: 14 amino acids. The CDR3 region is CASSRQGLTEKLFF. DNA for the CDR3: TGTGCCAGCAGCCGACAGGGACTGACTGAAAAACTGTTTTTT.

The CDR3: CASRTQGTVENYGYTF. CDR3 sequence (DNA): TGTGCCAGCAGAACTCAGGGGACAGTAGAAAACTATGGCTACACCTTC. The rearrangement joins TRBV28 to TRBJ1-2, with 7 bases aligning to TRBD1. V dropped 6 bases and J dropped 2; count of bases not matched to a gene: 12. Germline lookup yields CDR1 MDHEN and CDR2 SYDVKM. This CDR3 comprises 16 residues.

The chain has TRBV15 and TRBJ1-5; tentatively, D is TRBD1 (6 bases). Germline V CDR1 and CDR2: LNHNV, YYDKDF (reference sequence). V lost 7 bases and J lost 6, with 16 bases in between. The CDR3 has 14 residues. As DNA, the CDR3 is TGTGCCACCACCGACAGGCGTATGTTTCAGCCCCAGCATTTT. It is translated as CATTDRRMFQPQHF.

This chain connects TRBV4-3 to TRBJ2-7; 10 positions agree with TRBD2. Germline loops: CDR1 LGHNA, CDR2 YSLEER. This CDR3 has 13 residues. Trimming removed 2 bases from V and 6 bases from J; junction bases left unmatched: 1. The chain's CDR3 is CASSQLAGGEQYF. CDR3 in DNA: TGCGCCAGCAGCCAATTAGCGGGAGGCGAGCAGTACTTC.

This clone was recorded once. Here the CDR3 DNA reads TGTGCTAGTGGTTTGGCCGGGACAGGGATTCATACGCAGTATTTT. Translating gives CASGLAGTGIHTQYF. The chain couples TRBV12-5 to TRBJ2-3, with 9 bases fitting TRBD1. The CDR3 spans 15 residues. The V segment lost 1 base and the J segment 7 bases; nucleotides outside the gene matches: 6. Germline-derived CDR1 and CDR2 are LGHNT and FRNRAP.

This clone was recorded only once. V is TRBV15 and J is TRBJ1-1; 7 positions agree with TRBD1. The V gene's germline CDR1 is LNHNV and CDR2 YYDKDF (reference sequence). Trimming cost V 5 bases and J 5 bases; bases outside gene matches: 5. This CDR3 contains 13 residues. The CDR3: CATSDRVGTEAFF. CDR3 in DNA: TGTGCCACCAGCGACAGGGTCGGAACTGAAGCTTTCTTT.

The CDR3 nucleotides read TGCAGCGTGGGGGGGGAAGGCTCCTACAATGAGCAGTTCTTC. This translates into CSVGGEGSYNEQFF. The V gene is TRBV29-1, the J gene TRBJ2-1; 7 nucleotides match TRBD2. The CDR3 is 14 residues long. The trim removed 6 bases at V and 0 bases at J, leaving 5 bases unmatched. CDR1 is SQVTM and CDR2 is ANQGSEA in the germline V gene.

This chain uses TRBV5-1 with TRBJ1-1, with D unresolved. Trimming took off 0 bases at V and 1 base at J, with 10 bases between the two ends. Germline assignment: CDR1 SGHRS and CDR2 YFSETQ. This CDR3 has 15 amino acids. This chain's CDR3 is CASSLVGGPNTEAFF. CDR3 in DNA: TGCGCCAGCAGCTTGGTTGGAGGGCCGAACACTGAAGCTTTCTTT.

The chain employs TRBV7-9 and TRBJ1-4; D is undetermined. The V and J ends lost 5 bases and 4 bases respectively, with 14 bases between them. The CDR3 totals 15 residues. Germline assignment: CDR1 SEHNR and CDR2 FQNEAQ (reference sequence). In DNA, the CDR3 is TGTGCCAGCAGCCCCCGAAACGGGGTTAATGAAAAACTGTTTTTT. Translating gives CASSPRNGVNEKLFF.

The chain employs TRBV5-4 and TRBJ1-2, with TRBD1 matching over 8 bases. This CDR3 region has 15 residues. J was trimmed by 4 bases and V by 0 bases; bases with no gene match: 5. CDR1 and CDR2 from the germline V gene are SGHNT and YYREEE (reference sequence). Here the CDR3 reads CASSLEDREAYGYTF. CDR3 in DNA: TGTGCCAGCAGCTTGGAGGACAGGGAGGCCTATGGCTACACCTTC.